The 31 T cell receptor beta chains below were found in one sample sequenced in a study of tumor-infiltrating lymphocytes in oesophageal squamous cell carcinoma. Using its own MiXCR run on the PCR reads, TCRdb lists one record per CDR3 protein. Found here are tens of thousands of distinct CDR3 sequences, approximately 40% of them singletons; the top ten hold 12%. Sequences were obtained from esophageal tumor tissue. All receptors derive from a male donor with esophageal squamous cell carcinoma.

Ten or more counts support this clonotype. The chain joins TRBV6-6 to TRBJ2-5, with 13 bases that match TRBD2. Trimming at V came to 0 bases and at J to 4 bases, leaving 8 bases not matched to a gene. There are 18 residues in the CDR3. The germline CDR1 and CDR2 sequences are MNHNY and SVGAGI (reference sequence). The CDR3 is CASSYSGLAGEGAETQYF. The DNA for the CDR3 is TGTGCCAGCAGTTACTCAGGACTAGCGGGAGAAGGCGCAGAGACCCAGTACTTC.

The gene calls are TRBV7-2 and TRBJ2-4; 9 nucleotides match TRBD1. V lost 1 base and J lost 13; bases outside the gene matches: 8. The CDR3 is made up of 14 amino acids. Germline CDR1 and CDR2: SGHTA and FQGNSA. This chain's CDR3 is CASSLDRGPGEQYF. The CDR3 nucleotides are TGTGCCAGCAGCTTAGACAGGGGGCCAGGGGAGCAGTACTTC.

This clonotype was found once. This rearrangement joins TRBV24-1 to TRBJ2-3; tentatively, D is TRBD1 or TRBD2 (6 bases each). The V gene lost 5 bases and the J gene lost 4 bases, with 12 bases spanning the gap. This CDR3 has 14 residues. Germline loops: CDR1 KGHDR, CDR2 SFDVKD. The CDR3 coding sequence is TGTGCCACCAGTGTCGGGGGCTGGGCAGATACGCAGTATTTT. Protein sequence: CATSVGGWADTQYF.

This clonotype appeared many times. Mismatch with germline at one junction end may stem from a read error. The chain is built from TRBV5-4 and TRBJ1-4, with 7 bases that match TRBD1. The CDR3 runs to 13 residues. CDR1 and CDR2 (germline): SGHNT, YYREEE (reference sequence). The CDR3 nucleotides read TGCGCCAGCAGCGGGACAGCATCTGAAAAACTGTTTTTT. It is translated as CASSGTASEKLFF.

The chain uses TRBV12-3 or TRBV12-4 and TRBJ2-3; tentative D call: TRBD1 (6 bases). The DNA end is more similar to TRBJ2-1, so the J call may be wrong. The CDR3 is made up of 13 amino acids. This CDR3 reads CASSTGIYNEQFF. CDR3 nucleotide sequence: TGTGCCAGCAGTACAGGGATCTACAATGAGCAGTTCTTC.

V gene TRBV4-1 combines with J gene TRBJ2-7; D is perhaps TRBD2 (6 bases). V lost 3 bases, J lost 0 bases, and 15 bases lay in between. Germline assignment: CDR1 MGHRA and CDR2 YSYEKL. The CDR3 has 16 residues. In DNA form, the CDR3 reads TGCGCCAGCAGCCAGGGGCTGCAGGGACTCTCCTACGAGCAGTACTTC. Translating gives CASSQGLQGLSYEQYF.

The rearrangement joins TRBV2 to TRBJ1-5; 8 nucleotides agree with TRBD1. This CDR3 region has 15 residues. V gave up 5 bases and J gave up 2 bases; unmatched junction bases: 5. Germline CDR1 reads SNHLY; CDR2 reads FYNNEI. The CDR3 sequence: CASSIRGPGNQPQHF. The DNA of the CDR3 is TGTGCCAGCAGTATCAGGGGGCCTGGCAATCAGCCCCAGCATTTT.

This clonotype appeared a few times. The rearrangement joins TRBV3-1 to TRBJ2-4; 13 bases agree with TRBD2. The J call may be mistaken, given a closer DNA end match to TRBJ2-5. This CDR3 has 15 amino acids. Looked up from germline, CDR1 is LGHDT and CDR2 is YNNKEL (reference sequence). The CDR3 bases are TGTGCCAGCAGCCGACTAGCGGGAGGCCAAGAGACCCAGTACTTC. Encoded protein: CASSRLAGGQETQYF.

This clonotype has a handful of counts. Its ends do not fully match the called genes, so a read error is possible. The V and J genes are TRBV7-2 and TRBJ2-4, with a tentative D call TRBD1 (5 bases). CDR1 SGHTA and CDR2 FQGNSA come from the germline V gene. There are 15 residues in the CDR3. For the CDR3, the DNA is TGTGCCAGCAGCGATACAACAGGCGGTAATTCACCCCTCCACTTC. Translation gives CASSDTTGGNSPLHF.

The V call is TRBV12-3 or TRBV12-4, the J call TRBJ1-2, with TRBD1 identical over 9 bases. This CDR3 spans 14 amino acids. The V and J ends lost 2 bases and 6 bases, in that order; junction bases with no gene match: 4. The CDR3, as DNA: TGTGCCAGCAGTTTAAATCGACAGGGGGATGGCTACACCTTC. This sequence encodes CASSLNRQGDGYTF.

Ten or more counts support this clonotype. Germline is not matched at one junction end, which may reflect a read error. The CDR3 bases are TGCGCCAGCAGCCCCGGAGGACAGGAAAACTACGAGCAGTACTTC. Protein: CASSPGGQENYEQYF. J is TRBJ2-7 and V is TRBV5-4, with 7 bases lining up with TRBD1. The V gene's germline CDR1 is SGHNT and CDR2 YYREEE (reference sequence). The CDR3 consists of 15 residues.

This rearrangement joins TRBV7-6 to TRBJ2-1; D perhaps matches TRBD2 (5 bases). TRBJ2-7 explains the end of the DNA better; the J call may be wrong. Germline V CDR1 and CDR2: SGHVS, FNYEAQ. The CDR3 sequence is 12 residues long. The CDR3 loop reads CASSFRLQEQYF. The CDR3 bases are TGTGCCAGCAGCTTCCGACTACAGGAGCAGTACTTC.

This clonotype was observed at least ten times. The CDR3 nucleotides read TGTGCCAGCAGCTTAGGACGGCGGCACCACTTT. This sequence encodes CASSLGRRHHF. The V call is TRBV11-2, the J call TRBJ1-6, with D hard to call. This CDR3 is built from 11 residues. Trimming removed 1 base at V and 18 bases at J, with 10 bases between. In germline, CDR1 is SGHAT, CDR2 FQNNGV.

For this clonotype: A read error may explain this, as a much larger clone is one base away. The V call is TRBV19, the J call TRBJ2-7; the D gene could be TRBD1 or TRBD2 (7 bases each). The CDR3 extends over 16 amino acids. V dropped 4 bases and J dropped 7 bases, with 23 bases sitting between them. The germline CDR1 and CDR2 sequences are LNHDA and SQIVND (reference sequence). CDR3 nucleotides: TGTGCCAGTAGTACCCCCACAGGGGAGGGCTACAATGAGCAGTACTTC. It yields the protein CASSTPTGEGYNEQYF.

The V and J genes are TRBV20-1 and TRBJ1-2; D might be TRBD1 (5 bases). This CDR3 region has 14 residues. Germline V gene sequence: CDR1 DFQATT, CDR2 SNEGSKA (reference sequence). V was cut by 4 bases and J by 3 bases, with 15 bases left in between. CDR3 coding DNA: TGCAGTGCTACCACCCCGCAGGGAGACTATGGCTACACCTTC. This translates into CSATTPQGDYGYTF.

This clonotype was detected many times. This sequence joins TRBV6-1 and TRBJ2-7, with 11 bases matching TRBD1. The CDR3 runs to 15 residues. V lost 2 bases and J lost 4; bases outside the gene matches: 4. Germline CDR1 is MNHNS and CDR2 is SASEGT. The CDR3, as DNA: TGTGCCAGCAGTGAATCCGGGACAGGGGGTTACGAGCAGTACTTC. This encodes CASSESGTGGYEQYF.

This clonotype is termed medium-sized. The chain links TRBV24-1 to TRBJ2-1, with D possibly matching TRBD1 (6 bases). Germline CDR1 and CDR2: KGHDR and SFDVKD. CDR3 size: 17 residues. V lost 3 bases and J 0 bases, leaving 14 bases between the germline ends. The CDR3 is CATSDTTTGSSYNEQFF. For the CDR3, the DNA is TGTGCCACCAGTGATACCACTACAGGGAGCTCCTACAATGAGCAGTTCTTC.

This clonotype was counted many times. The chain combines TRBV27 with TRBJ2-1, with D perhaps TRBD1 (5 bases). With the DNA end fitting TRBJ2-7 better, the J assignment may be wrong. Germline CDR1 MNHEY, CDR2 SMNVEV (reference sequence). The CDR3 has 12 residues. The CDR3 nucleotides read TGTGCCAGCAGTCAGGGATTAACCGAGCAGTACTTC. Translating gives CASSQGLTEQYF.

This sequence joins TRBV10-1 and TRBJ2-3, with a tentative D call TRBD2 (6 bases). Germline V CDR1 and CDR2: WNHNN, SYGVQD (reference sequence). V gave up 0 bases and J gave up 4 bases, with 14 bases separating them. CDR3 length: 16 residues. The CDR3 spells CASSESTGRTPDTQYF. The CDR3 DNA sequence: TGCGCCAGCAGTGAGTCTACCGGGAGAACCCCAGATACGCAGTATTTT.

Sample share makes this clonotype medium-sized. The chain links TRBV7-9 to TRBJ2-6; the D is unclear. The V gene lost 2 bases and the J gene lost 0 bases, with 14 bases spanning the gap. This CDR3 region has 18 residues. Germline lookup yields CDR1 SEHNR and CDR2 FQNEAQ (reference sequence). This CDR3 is CASSLIVRLSSGANVLTF. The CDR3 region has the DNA TGTGCCAGCAGCTTAATTGTACGGCTCAGCTCTGGGGCCAACGTCCTGACTTTC.

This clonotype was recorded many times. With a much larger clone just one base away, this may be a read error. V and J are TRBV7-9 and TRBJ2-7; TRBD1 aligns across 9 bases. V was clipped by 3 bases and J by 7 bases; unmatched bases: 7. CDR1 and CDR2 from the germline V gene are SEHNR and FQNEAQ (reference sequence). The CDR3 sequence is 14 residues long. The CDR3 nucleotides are TGTGCCAGCAGCTTGGGGACAGGGATCCATGAGCAGTACTTC. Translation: CASSLGTGIHEQYF.

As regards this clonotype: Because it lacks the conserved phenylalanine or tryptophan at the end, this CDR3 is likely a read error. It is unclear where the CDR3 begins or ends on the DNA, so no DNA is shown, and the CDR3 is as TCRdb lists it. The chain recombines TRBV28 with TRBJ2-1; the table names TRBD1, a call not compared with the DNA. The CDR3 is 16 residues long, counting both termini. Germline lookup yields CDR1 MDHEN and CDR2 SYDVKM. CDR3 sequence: CASSSGQGRYGYTFGS.

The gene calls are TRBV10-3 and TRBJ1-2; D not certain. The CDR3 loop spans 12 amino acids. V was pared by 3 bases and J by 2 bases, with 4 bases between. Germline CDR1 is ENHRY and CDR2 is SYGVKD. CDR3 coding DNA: TGTGCCATCAGTGACAAGAACTATGGCTACACCTTC. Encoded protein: CAISDKNYGYTF.

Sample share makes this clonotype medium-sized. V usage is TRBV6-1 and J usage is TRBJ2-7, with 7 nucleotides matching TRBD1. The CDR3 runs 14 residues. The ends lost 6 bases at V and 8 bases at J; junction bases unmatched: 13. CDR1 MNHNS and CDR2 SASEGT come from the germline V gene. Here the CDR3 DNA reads TGTGCCAGCAGCCCGGGCCCCGACAGGGCCAAGCAGTACTTC. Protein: CASSPGPDRAKQYF.

The CDR3: CASSLRVLDGVFF. In DNA, the CDR3 is TGTGCCAGCAGCTTACGGGTCTTAGATGGAGTTTTCTTT. The chain has TRBV7-2 and TRBJ1-1; D gene uncertain. With 2 bases removed from V and 13 bases from J, the gap between germline ends came to 17 bases. Germline V gene lookup returns CDR1 SGHTA and CDR2 FQGNSA. The CDR3 is 13 residues long. Complete variable domain (other parts from reference TRBV7-2 and TRBJ1-1): GAGVSQSPSNKVTEKGKDVELRCDPISGHTALYWYRQSLGQGLEFLIYFQGNSAPDKSGLPSDRFSAERTGGSVSTLTIQRTQQEDSAVYLCASSLRVLDGVFFGQGTRLTVV.

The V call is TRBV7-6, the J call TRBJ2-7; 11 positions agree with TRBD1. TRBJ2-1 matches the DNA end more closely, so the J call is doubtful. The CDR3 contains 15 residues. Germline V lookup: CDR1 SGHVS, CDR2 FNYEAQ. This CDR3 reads CASSWTGGAHNEQFF. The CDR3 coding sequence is TGTGCCAGCAGCTGGACAGGGGGCGCCCACAATGAGCAGTTCTTC.

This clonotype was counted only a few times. The CDR3 nucleotides are TGTGCCAGCAGCCGGGTTGGGCCCCAGGTCCATGAGCAGTACTTC. Protein product: CASSRVGPQVHEQYF. The chain joins TRBV7-9 to TRBJ2-7; no clear D gene. Per the germline V gene, CDR1 is SEHNR and CDR2 is FQNEAQ (reference sequence). Trimming pared 5 bases from V and 7 bases from J, leaving 21 bases between. CDR3 length equals 15 residues.

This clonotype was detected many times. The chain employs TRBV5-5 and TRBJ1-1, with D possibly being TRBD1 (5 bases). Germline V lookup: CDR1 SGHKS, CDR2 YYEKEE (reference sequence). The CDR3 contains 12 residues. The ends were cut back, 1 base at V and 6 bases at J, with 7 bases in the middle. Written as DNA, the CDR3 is TGTGCCAGCAGCTTGACAGGCGCTGAAGCTTTCTTT. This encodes CASSLTGAEAFF.

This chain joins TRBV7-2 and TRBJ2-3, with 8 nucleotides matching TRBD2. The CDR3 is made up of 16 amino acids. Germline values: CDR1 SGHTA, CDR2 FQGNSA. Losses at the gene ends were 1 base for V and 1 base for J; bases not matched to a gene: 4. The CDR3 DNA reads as TGTGCCAGCAGCTTAGTTACCGGGAGGGGCACAGATACGCAGTATTTT. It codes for CASSLVTGRGTDTQYF.

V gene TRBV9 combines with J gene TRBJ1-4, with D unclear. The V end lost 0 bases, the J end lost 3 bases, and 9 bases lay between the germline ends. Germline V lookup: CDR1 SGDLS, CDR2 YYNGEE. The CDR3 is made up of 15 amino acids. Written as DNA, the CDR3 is TGTGCCAGCAGCGTAGCTAACAGCGCTAATGAAAAACTGTTTTTT. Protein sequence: CASSVANSANEKLFF.

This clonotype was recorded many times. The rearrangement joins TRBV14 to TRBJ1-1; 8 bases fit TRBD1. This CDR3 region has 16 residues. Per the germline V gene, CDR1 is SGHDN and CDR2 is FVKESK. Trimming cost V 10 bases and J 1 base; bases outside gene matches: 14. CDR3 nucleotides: TGTGCCACCACAAGTACTTTCGGACAGGGGAACACTGAAGCTTTCTTT. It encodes CATTSTFGQGNTEAFF.